These 2 T cell receptor beta chains share one sample of origin, sequenced in a study of blood T cell repertoires in COVID-19. Produced via immunoSEQ multiplex PCR; TCRdb's table is partial and in-frame only. The sample has under 150,000 clones, around three quarters seen once. The source material was peripheral blood. The origin of the receptors is a man in his fifties or sixties with acute or convalescent COVID-19.

This clone has only a few counts. The same CDR3 can be traced to other DNA sequences in this sample. This chain links TRBV7-9 with TRBJ1-1, with D hard to call. Trimming took off 5 bases at V and 4 bases at J, with 8 bases between the two ends. Germline CDR1 SEHNR, CDR2 FQNEAQ (reference sequence). CDR3 length: 12 amino acids. CDR3 bases: TGTGCCAGCAGCCTCTTTTCCACTGAAGCTTTCTTT. Translation gives CASSLFSTEAFF. Variable domain in full (rest from reference TRBV7-9 and TRBJ1-1): DTGVSQNPRHKITKRGQNVTFRCDPISEHNRLYWYRQTLGQGPEFLTYFQNEAQLEKSRLLSDRFSAERPKGSFSTLEIQRTEQGDSAMYLCASSLFSTEAFFGQGTRLTVV.

This clone was observed once. The genes are TRBV28 and TRBJ2-3, with 8 bases lining up with TRBD1. The CDR3 sequence is 12 residues long. Germline CDR1 and CDR2: MDHEN and SYDVKM. The V gene end was trimmed by 8 bases and the J gene end by 7 bases; junction bases not matched to a gene: 5. Written as DNA, the CDR3 is TGTGCCAGCGACAGGGGCCCAAATACGCAGTATTTT. This sequence encodes CASDRGPNTQYF.